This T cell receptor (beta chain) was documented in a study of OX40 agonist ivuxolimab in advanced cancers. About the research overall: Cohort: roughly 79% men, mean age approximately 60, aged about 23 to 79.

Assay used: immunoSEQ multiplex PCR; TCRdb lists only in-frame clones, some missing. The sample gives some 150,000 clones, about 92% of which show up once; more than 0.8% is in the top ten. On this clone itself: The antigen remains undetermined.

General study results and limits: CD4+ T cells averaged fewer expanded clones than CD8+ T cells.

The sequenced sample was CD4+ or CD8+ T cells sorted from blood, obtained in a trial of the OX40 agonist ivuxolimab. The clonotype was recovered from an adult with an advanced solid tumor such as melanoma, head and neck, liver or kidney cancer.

CDR3 loop: CASSQGGGRVLTNTEAFF. The CDR3 DNA sequence: TGCGCCAGCAGCCAAGGGGGGGGACGGGTATTGACGAACACTGAAGCTTTCTTT. The chain combines TRBV4-3 with TRBJ1-1; the D gene is possibly TRBD1 (5 bases). The CDR3 has 18 amino acids. The V gene lost 1 base and the J gene lost 1 base, with 19 bases spanning the gap. Germline lookup yields CDR1 LGHNA and CDR2 YSLEER.